This T cell receptor (beta chain) was sequenced in a study of cytomegalovirus exposure and HLA in healthy donors. Findings and limits, study-wide: Apart from CMV serostatus, no immune exposure information was available.

As concerns this clone: Its antigen is currently unknown.

PCR used 60 Vbeta primers and 13 Jbeta primers. Profiled with immunoSEQ multiplex PCR; TCRdb holds only in-frame clones, not every one. This sample carries 150,000 to 200,000 clones, 79% of them seen once, and the ten largest clones take under 2%. The sequencing sample was made of PBMCs. This sequence originates from a girl aged 10 to 17 in good health and CMV-seropositive.

The CDR3 bases are TGTGCCAGTAGTATTGGAGCACGGGACATTCAGTACTTC. Translating gives CASSIGARDIQYF. This sequence joins TRBV19 and TRBJ2-4; D unresolved. The CDR3 sequence is 13 residues long. The germline V gene encodes CDR1 LNHDA and CDR2 SQIVND (reference sequence). Trimming removed 3 bases at V and 8 bases at J, with 11 bases between.